This TCR beta chain was obtained from a study of patients and donors after allogeneic stem cell transplantation. TCRdb independently ran MiXCR on the RT-PCR reads; one entry per CDR3 protein. The sample contains about 200,000 distinct CDR3 sequences, more than 35% of which appear only once. The CDR3 spans 14 residues. V was clipped by 5 bases and J by 5 bases; unmatched bases: 4. From germline, CDR1 is SQVTM and CDR2 ANQGSEA. The origin of this receptor is a human donor who was either an allogeneic HSCT recipient or a stem cell or donor lymphocyte infusion donor (not recorded which). It is not recorded whose cells these are; they may come from a transplant donor. The rearrangement uses TRBV29-1 and TRBJ2-3; 13 nucleotides line up with TRBD2. Sequencing used blood, either unsorted or a sorted T cell fraction (not recorded which). CDR3 bases: TGCAGCGTTCCCGGGACTAGCGGGATAGATACGCAGTATTTT. This gives the protein CSVPGTSGIDTQYF.